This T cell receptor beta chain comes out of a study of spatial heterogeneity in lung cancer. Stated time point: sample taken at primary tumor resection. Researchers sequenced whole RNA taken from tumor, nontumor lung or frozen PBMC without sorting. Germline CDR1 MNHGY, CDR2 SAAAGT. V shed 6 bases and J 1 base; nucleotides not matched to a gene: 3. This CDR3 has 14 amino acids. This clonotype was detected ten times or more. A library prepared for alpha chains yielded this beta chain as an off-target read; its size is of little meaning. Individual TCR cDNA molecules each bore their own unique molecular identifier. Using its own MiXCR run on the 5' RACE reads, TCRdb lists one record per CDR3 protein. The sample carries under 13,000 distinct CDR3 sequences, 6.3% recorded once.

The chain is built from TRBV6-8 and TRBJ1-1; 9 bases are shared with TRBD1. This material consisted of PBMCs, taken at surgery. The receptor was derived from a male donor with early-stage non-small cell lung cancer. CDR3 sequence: CASSDRGSNTEAFF. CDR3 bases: TGTGCCAGCAGCGACAGGGGGTCGAACACTGAAGCTTTCTTT.